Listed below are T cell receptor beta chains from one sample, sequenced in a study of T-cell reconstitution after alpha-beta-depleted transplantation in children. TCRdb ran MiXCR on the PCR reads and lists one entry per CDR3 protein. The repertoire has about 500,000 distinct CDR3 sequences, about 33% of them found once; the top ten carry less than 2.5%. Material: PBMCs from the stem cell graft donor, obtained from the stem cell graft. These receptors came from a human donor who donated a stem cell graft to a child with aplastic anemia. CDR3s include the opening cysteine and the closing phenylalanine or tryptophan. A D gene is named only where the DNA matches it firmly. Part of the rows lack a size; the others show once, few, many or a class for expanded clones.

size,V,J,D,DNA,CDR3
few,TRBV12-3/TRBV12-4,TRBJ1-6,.,TGTGCCAGCGGGGGGTTGGGTCAACGGGATTCACCCCTCCACTTT,CASGGLGQRDSPLHF
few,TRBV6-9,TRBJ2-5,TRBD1,TGTGCCAGCAGACATCCCGGGACAGGGGAGGGAGAGACCCAGTACTTC,CASRHPGTGEGETQYF
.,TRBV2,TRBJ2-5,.,TGTGCCAGCAGTACTACTAGTGGTTTAAAGACCCAGTACTTC,CASSTTSGLKTQYF
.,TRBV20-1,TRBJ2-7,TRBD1,TGCAGTGCTAGGTACTTAGGGGACAGCAACTACGAGCAGTACTTC,CSARYLGDSNYEQYF
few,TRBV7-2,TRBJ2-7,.,TGTGCCAGCAGCTTATCCTTGGTGGGGGGGCGGGGCGAGCAGTACTTC,CASSLSLVGGRGEQYF
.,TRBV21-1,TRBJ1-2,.,TGTGCCAGCAGCAAAATACCGCCCCGTCAACAGGGTGGCTACACCTTC,CASSKIPPRQQGGYTF
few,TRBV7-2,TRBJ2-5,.,TGTGCCAGCAGCTTAGACGGGCACGTCGAGACCCAGTACTTC,CASSLDGHVETQYF
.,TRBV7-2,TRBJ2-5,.,TGTGCCAGCAGCTTAGTCTCGGCGGGGAATCAAGAGACCCAGTACTTC,CASSLVSAGNQETQYF
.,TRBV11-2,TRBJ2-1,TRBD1,TGTGCCAGCAGCCTCCGGGACAGAACTTTATCCACCCAAAACAATGAGCAGTTCTTC,CASSLRDRTLSTQNNEQFF
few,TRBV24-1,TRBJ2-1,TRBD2,TGTGCCACCAGTGACCGCACTAGCGGGCGGACCAATGAGCAGTTCTTC,CATSDRTSGRTNEQFF
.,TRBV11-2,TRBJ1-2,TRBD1,TGTGCCAGCAGCTCTACAGGGGGGCCCTATGGCTACACCTTC,CASSSTGGPYGYTF
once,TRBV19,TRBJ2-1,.,TGTGCCAGTAGTTTGTTCGGGTATCCCTACAATGAGCAGTTCTTC,CASSLFGYPYNEQFF
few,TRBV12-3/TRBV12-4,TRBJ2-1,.,TGTGCCAGCAGTTTTCACCATGAGCAGTTCTTC,CASSFHHEQFF
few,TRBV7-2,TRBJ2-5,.,TGTGCCAGCAGCTTAGACATTTGGGAGACCCAGTACTTC,CASSLDIWETQYF
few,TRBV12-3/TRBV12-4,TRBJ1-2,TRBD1,TGTGCCAGCTATTTCCCGGGACAGGGAAACTATGGCTACACCTTC,CASYFPGQGNYGYTF
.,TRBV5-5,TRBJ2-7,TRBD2,TGTGCCAGCAGCTTGGCGGCTAGCGGGAGTTGGGAGCAGTACTTC,CASSLAASGSWEQYF
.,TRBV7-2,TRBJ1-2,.,TGTGCCAGCAGCATTGACAGATACTATGGCTACACCTTC,CASSIDRYYGYTF
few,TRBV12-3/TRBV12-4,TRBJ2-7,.,TGTGCCAGCAGTTTACGGCAGGTGAGCGAGCAGTACTTC,CASSLRQVSEQYF
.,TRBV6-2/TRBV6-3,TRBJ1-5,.,TGTGCCAGCAGCCTATCTCGGGGTCAGCCCCAGCATTTT,CASSLSRGQPQHF
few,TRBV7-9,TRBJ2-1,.,TGTGCCAGCAGCCCGCAGCGGAACAATGAGCAGTTCTTC,CASSPQRNNEQFF
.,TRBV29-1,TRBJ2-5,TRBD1,TGCAGCGTTGACGGGACAGTGGGTGTAGGAGAGACCCAGTACTTC,CSVDGTVGVGETQYF
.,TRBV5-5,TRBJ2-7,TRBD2,TGTGCCAGCAGCTTGGACGGGGGAGGGACCTACGAGCAGTACTTC,CASSLDGGGTYEQYF
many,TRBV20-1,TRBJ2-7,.,TGCAGTGCCCCCCGCGCAGGGTCATACGAGCAGTACTTC,CSAPRAGSYEQYF
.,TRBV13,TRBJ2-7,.,TGTGCCAGCAGTATTGGAGGGATTACTACCTACGAGCAGTACTTC,CASSIGGITTYEQYF
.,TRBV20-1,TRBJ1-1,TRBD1,TGCAGTGCTAGAGATTACAGGGGACTGAACACTGAAGCTTTCTTT,CSARDYRGLNTEAFF
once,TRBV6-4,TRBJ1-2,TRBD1,TGTGCCAGCAGTGACTGGGACAGGGCGGATGGCTACACCTTC,CASSDWDRADGYTF
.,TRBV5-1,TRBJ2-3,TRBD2,TGCGCCAGCAGCCCCCAGGGTCTAGCGGGAGCAGATACGCAGTATTTT,CASSPQGLAGADTQYF
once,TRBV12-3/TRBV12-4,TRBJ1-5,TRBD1,TGTGCCAGCAGTTCCTACGGACAGGGCGAAGGGTACAATCAGCCCCAGCATTTT,CASSSYGQGEGYNQPQHF
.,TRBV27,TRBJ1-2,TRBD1,TGTGCCAGCAATCCGGGACAGGGCTATGGCTACACCTTC,CASNPGQGYGYTF
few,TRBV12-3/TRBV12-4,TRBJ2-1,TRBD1,TGTGCCAGCAGTTTAGGGACAGGGTGGAACAATGAGCAGTTCTTC,CASSLGTGWNNEQFF
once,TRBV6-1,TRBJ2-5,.,TGTGCCAGCAGTCAAATTCCGCCGGGAACGAAAGAGACCCAGTACTTC,CASSQIPPGTKETQYF